This T cell receptor beta chain derives from a study of CD8+ T cells in alopecia areata. Study-level points and caveats: TCRs were shared less clearly across patients than in mice, possibly for HLA-related reasons.

cDNA prepared by RNA extraction and subsequent reverse transcription served as the template for sequencing. Method: immunoSEQ multiplex PCR; TCRdb's copy keeps in-frame clones and lacks some. The table has 110,000 or so clones, roughly 68% seen once. Comments on this clone: What it binds is unknown.

The clonotype was recovered from a human donor in good health. The sample comprised CD4+ T cells sorted from blood.

The CDR3 loop is CASSDSIDTQYF. DNA of the CDR3: TGTGCCAGCAGTGATTCGATAGATACGCAGTATTTT. The chain recombines TRBV2 with TRBJ2-3; no firm D call. This CDR3 contains 12 residues. Deletions cut 3 bases from V and 5 bases from J, with 6 bases between. Germline V gives CDR1 SNHLY, CDR2 FYNNEI.